These 30 T cell receptor beta chains came from one sample sequenced in a study of blood T cell repertoires in COVID-19. Sequencing was performed with immunoSEQ multiplex PCR; in TCRdb, only in-frame clones are kept and a portion is missing. The sample has 70,000 or so clones, around 90% seen once; the top ten hold 25% to 35%. Source material: peripheral blood. These receptors all stem from an elderly woman with active or convalescent COVID-19.

J is TRBJ2-7 and V is TRBV9; 11 bases fit TRBD2. The germline V gene has CDR1 SGDLS and CDR2 YYNGEE. With 0 bases clipped from V and 5 bases from J, the junction kept 7 bases outside the gene matches. There are 16 residues in the CDR3. The CDR3 protein is CASSVGSSGGADEQYF. CDR3 DNA sequence: TGTGCCAGCAGCGTAGGAAGTAGCGGGGGGGCCGACGAGCAGTACTTC.

This clone was observed once. The chain joins TRBV4-1 to TRBJ1-4, with 9 bases aligning to TRBD1. Germline V gives CDR1 MGHRA, CDR2 YSYEKL. V gave up 3 bases and J gave up 5 bases; unmatched junction bases: 4. This CDR3 comprises 15 residues. CDR3 sequence (DNA): TGCGCCAGCAGCCAGCCCGACAGGGGGAATGAAAAACTGTTTTTT. Its translation: CASSQPDRGNEKLFF.

The rearrangement joins TRBV2 to TRBJ1-1; D is perhaps TRBD1 (5 bases). This CDR3 is built from 12 residues. V was clipped by 5 bases and J by 5 bases, with 9 bases between them. The germline gives CDR1 SNHLY, CDR2 FYNNEI. The CDR3 region is CASSLRATEAFF. CDR3 nucleotides: TGTGCCAGCAGTCTCAGGGCTACTGAAGCTTTCTTT.

This clone showed up just a few times. This chain joins TRBV21-1 and TRBJ1-2. TRBV21-1 is a pseudogene. There are 13 residues in the CDR3. This CDR3 is CASIKKRGDGYTF. The CDR3 DNA sequence: TGTGCCAGCATAAAAAAGAGAGGCGACGGCTACACCTTC.

The chain has TRBV24-1 and TRBJ1-2; a possible D gene is TRBD1 (5 bases). Trimming took 5 bases from V and 5 from J, leaving 8 bases between them. The germline V gene has CDR1 KGHDR and CDR2 SFDVKD. The CDR3 loop spans 12 amino acids. CDR3 protein: CATSAGDYGYTF. CDR3 nucleotides: TGTGCCACCAGTGCGGGGGATTATGGCTACACCTTC.

The chain joins TRBV4-2 to TRBJ1-4; a possible D gene is TRBD1 (5 bases). The ends were cut back, 0 bases at V and 4 bases at J, with 12 bases in the middle. CDR1 is LGHNA, CDR2 YNFKEQ, per germline. The CDR3 spans 16 residues. The CDR3, as DNA: TGTGCCAGCAGCCAAGAGAAGGGGATTGGTAATGAAAAACTGTTTTTT. Translation gives CASSQEKGIGNEKLFF.

The chain employs TRBV18 and TRBJ2-7, with TRBD1 identical over 9 bases. The CDR3 runs to 15 residues. V was clipped by 5 bases and J by 2 bases; unmatched bases: 7. CDR1 KGHSH and CDR2 LQKENI come from the germline V gene. This CDR3 is CASSVTGTGPYEQYF. The CDR3 coding sequence is TGTGCCAGCTCAGTAACCGGGACAGGGCCCTACGAGCAGTACTTC.

The rearrangement uses TRBV7-3 and TRBJ2-2; tentatively, D is TRBD2 (7 bases). CDR3 length: 16 residues. Looked up from germline, CDR1 is SGHTA and CDR2 is FQGTGA. The V end was cut by 5 bases, the J end by 2 bases, with 15 bases between. The CDR3 protein is CASSDSGGQNTGELFF. As DNA, the CDR3 is TGTGCCAGCAGCGATTCGGGGGGCCAAAACACCGGGGAGCTGTTTTTT.

A word on this clone: This sample includes further DNA sequences coding for the same CDR3. V usage is TRBV12-3 or TRBV12-4 and J usage is TRBJ1-2; the D gene is possibly TRBD1 (5 bases). CDR3 length: 13 residues. V was shortened by 6 bases and J by 2 bases, with 10 bases between the two germline ends. CDR3 amino acids: CASSFDRNYGYTF. In DNA form, the CDR3 reads TGTGCCAGCAGCTTTGACAGAAACTATGGCTACACCTTC.

The chain joins TRBV30 to TRBJ2-1; a weak D match, TRBD1 (5 bases). The germline V and J ends were trimmed by 2 bases and 5 bases, with 7 bases remaining between them. Germline lookup yields CDR1 GTSNPN and CDR2 SVGIG (reference sequence). This CDR3 is built from 12 residues. The CDR3 reads CAWSLGDNEQFF. The CDR3 nucleotides are TGTGCCTGGAGTCTAGGGGACAATGAGCAGTTCTTC.

The chain carries TRBV4-3 and TRBJ2-4, with 9 positions matching TRBD1. V trimming: 4 bases; J trimming: 5 bases; junction bases outside the gene matches: 15. Germline V gives CDR1 LGHNA, CDR2 YSLEER. This CDR3 spans 18 amino acids. CDR3 protein: CASSRLGTGGSKENIQYF. The CDR3, as DNA: TGCGCCAGCAGCCGATTAGGAACAGGGGGCTCTAAAGAAAACATTCAGTACTTC.

The chain employs TRBV27 and TRBJ2-5, with D uncertain. Germline CDR1 and CDR2: MNHEY and SMNVEV (reference sequence). V shed 5 bases and J shed 0 bases, with 10 bases lying between them. The CDR3 totals 14 residues. The CDR3 reads CASSPLANQETQYF. CDR3 in DNA: TGTGCCAGCAGTCCCCTGGCAAACCAAGAGACCCAGTACTTC.

The chain recombines TRBV5-1 with TRBJ1-2; D is undetermined. Trimming took 5 bases from V and 7 from J, leaving 12 bases between them. The CDR3 is 12 amino acids. Germline V gives CDR1 SGHRS, CDR2 YFSETQ. CDR3 loop: CASSSMGFGYTF. Written as DNA, the CDR3 is TGCGCCAGCAGTTCGATGGGCTTTGGCTACACCTTC. The full variable domain, in which reference TRBV5-1 and TRBJ1-2 provide the parts outside the CDR3, is KAGVTQTPRYLIKTRGQQVTLSCSPISGHRSVSWYQQTPGQGLQFLFEYFSETQRNKGNFPGRFSGRQFSNSRSEMNVSTLELGDSALYLCASSSMGFGYTFGSGTRLTVV.

The J gene is TRBJ1-6, the V gene TRBV19, with no clear D. CDR3 length: 14 amino acids. CDR1 is LNHDA and CDR2 is SQIVND in the germline V gene (reference sequence). Trimming cost V 3 bases and J 11 bases, with 14 bases left between them. In DNA form, the CDR3 reads TGTGCCAGTAGTATCATGGTTGGAGCTCCACCCCTCCACTTT. It is translated as CASSIMVGAPPLHF.

The chain recombines TRBV19 with TRBJ2-3; weak D call: TRBD1 (7 bases). Trimming shortened V by 9 bases and J by 2 bases, and 9 bases separated the two germline ends. This CDR3 spans 12 amino acids. Germline assignment: CDR1 LNHDA and CDR2 SQIVND (reference sequence). DNA of the CDR3: TGTGCCAGCAGGGGGGACACAGATACGCAGTATTTT. It codes for CASRGDTDTQYF.

The chain couples TRBV18 to TRBJ2-5; no reliable D call. The CDR3 totals 14 residues. Germline values: CDR1 KGHSH, CDR2 LQKENI. Trimming left V 0 bases short and J 4 bases short, with 9 bases between. The CDR3 DNA sequence: TGTGCCAGCTCACCACCCGCTACCTCAGAGACCCAGTACTTC. Protein sequence: CASSPPATSETQYF.

V is TRBV10-1 and J is TRBJ2-1; tentatively, D is TRBD2 (5 bases). The germline V gene encodes CDR1 WNHNN and CDR2 SYGVQD (reference sequence). The CDR3 covers 16 residues. The V end lost 2 bases, the J end lost 2 bases, and 13 bases lay between the germline ends. This chain's CDR3 is CASSESRAGTYNEQFF. As DNA, the CDR3 is TGCGCCAGCAGTGAGAGTAGGGCCGGGACCTACAATGAGCAGTTCTTC.

The genes are TRBV7-2 and TRBJ1-2; 10 nucleotides align to TRBD1. CDR3 length: 14 amino acids. V dropped 3 bases and J dropped 7; count of bases not matched to a gene: 5. The germline V gene encodes CDR1 SGHTA and CDR2 FQGNSA. CDR3 in DNA: TGTGCCAGCAGCTTTGACAGGGGGCCGGGTGGCTACACCTTC. Its translation: CASSFDRGPGGYTF.

This clone has a single count. V is TRBV7-2 and J is TRBJ1-3; TRBD1 matches at 9 bases. The trim removed 3 bases at V and 3 bases at J, leaving 3 bases unmatched. This CDR3 has 15 amino acids. Germline values: CDR1 SGHTA, CDR2 FQGNSA. CDR3 bases: TGTGCCAGCAGCTTCGGACAGGGGTTTGGAAACACCATATATTTT. This gives the protein CASSFGQGFGNTIYF.

The V call is TRBV4-2, the J call TRBJ1-4, with TRBD1 matching over 7 bases. CDR1 is LGHNA, CDR2 YNFKEQ, per germline. V was pared by 1 base and J by 7 bases, with 21 bases of the junction left unmatched. The CDR3 is 20 amino acids. The CDR3 DNA sequence: TGTGCCAGCAGCCAAGTTTCCGCGACAGGGTCTACCCGTGGTGGTGAAAAACTGTTTTTT. Amino acid sequence: CASSQVSATGSTRGGEKLFF.

The V call is TRBV7-9, the J call TRBJ1-4; tentatively, D is TRBD1 (6 bases). CDR1 is SEHNR, CDR2 FQNEAQ, per germline (reference sequence). The V end lost 5 bases, the J end lost 8 bases, and 15 bases lay between the germline ends. This CDR3 contains 14 residues. In DNA, the CDR3 is TGTGCCAGCAGCGGAATGGGGGCGGTCGAAAAACTGTTTTTT. Its protein is CASSGMGAVEKLFF.

The J gene is TRBJ1-1, the V gene TRBV7-2; the D is unclear. Germline CDR1 reads SGHTA; CDR2 reads FQGNSA. The V end lost 5 bases, the J end lost 3 bases, and 13 bases lay between the germline ends. The CDR3 totals 14 residues. The CDR3 nucleotides read TGTGCCAGCAGCCCGTGGGCCTTCCACACTGAAGCTTTCTTT. This sequence encodes CASSPWAFHTEAFF.

The chain carries TRBV5-1 and TRBJ1-1; D not certain. Deletions cut 2 bases from V and 2 bases from J, with 7 bases between. CDR3 length: 13 residues. CDR1 and CDR2 (germline): SGHRS, YFSETQ. Written as DNA, the CDR3 is TGCGCCAGCAGCTTACGCGGAAACACTGAAGCTTTCTTT. It encodes CASSLRGNTEAFF.

The V call is TRBV5-1, the J call TRBJ1-2; D is possibly TRBD1 (5 bases). The V end was cut by 4 bases, the J end by 4 bases, with 8 bases between. CDR3 size: 12 residues. Germline V CDR1 and CDR2: SGHRS, YFSETQ. The CDR3 loop reads CASSTGFYGYTF. The CDR3 DNA reads TGCGCCAGCAGCACAGGATTCTATGGCTACACCTTC. Based on the CDR3 plus reference TRBV5-1 and TRBJ1-2, the full variable domain is KAGVTQTPRYLIKTRGQQVTLSCSPISGHRSVSWYQQTPGQGLQFLFEYFSETQRNKGNFPGRFSGRQFSNSRSEMNVSTLELGDSALYLCASSTGFYGYTFGSGTRLTVV.

The chain links TRBV28 to TRBJ1-5; no clear D. V shed 4 bases and J shed 0 bases, with 4 bases lying between them. The CDR3 spans 13 residues. Looked up from germline, CDR1 is MDHEN and CDR2 is SYDVKM. For the CDR3, the DNA is TGTGCCAGCAGTTCCTATAGCAATCAGCCCCAGCATTTT. Translating it yields CASSSYSNQPQHF.

This rearrangement joins TRBV5-4 to TRBJ2-5; 12 bases match TRBD2. V lost 0 bases, J lost 5 bases, and 2 bases stayed unmatched. Germline CDR1 and CDR2: SGHNT and YYREEE (reference sequence). CDR3 length equals 15 residues. The CDR3 spells CASSLGLAGEETQYF. The CDR3 region has the DNA TGTGCCAGCAGCTTGGGACTAGCGGGGGAGGAGACCCAGTACTTC.

This clone appeared once. The V gene is TRBV7-9, the J gene TRBJ2-4, with a possible D match to TRBD2 (7 bases). In germline, CDR1 is SEHNR, CDR2 FQNEAQ (reference sequence). V was cut by 1 base and J by 5 bases, with 9 bases left in between. This CDR3 contains 14 residues. CDR3 region: CASSLVGGQNIQYF. The CDR3 coding sequence is TGTGCCAGCAGCTTAGTCGGGGGGCAAAACATTCAGTACTTC.

V usage is TRBV19 and J usage is TRBJ1-5, with 8 bases lining up with TRBD1. The junction had 10 bases not matched to a gene; V was cut back by 7 bases and J by 2 bases. Germline lookup yields CDR1 LNHDA and CDR2 SQIVND (reference sequence). The CDR3 consists of 16 residues. The CDR3 region has the DNA TGTGCCAGTAACCAACTTGGACAGGGAGGCAATCAGCCCCAGCATTTT. It is translated as CASNQLGQGGNQPQHF.

This clone was seen just once. This chain joins TRBV7-8 and TRBJ1-5, with D possibly matching TRBD1 (6 bases). Trimming left V 2 bases short and J 0 bases short, with 8 bases between. The CDR3 consists of 15 residues. The germline V gene has CDR1 SGHVS and CDR2 FQNEAQ. This CDR3 is CASSLYRDSNQPQHF. The CDR3 region has the DNA TGTGCCAGCAGCTTATACAGGGATAGCAATCAGCCCCAGCATTTT.

The V call is TRBV28, the J call TRBJ1-6; tentatively, D is TRBD1 (6 bases). V was cut by 4 bases and J by 5 bases, with 9 bases left in between. From germline, CDR1 is MDHEN and CDR2 SYDVKM. The CDR3 sequence is 14 residues long. The CDR3 DNA sequence: TGTGCCAGCAGTTGGGGACAAGATAATTCACCCCTCCACTTT. This encodes CASSWGQDNSPLHF.